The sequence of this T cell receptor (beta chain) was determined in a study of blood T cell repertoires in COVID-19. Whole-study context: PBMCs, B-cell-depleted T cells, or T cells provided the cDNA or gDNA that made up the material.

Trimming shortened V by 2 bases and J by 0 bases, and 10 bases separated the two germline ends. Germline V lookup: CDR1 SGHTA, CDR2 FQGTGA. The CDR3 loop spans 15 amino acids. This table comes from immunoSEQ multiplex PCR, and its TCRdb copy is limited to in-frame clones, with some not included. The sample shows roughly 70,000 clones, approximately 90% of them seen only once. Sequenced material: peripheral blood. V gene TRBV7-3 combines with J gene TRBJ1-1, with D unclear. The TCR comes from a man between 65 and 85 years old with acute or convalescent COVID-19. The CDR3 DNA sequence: TGTGCCAGCAGCTTACTCATGCAGTTGAACACTGAAGCTTTCTTT. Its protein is CASSLLMQLNTEAFF.